This entry lists 15 T cell receptor beta chains sequenced from one sample in a study of response to subunit inactivated influenza vaccine. TCRdb independently ran MiXCR on the RT-PCR reads; one entry per CDR3 protein. The table includes roughly 700,000 distinct CDR3 sequences, approximately 15% detected once. The sample consisted of PBMCs from blood, taken 14 to 15 days before vaccination. All receptors derive from a man in his forties or fifties who received an inactivated influenza vaccine.

This clonotype has ten or more counts. The V and J genes are TRBV4-2 and TRBJ2-1; perhaps TRBD1 as D (6 bases). The germline gives CDR1 LGHNA, CDR2 YNFKEQ. Trimming pared 3 bases from V and 8 bases from J, leaving 11 bases between. The CDR3 consists of 13 residues. The CDR3 nucleotides are TGTGCCAGCAGCCATTACAGGGTCGATGAGCAGTTCTTC. It specifies CASSHYRVDEQFF.

This clonotype has just a few counts. The gene calls are TRBV11-2 and TRBJ2-7; TRBD1 matches at 10 bases. Germline CDR1 reads SGHAT; CDR2 reads FQNNGV. The V segment lost 1 base and the J segment 3 bases; nucleotides outside the gene matches: 9. The CDR3 covers 17 residues. CDR3 DNA: TGTGCCAGCAGCTTAGGGCCCCCGGGACAGGGGAACTACGAGCAGTACTTC. Residues: CASSLGPPGQGNYEQYF. Based on the CDR3 plus reference TRBV11-2 and TRBJ2-7, the full variable domain is EAGVAQSPRYKIIEKRQSVAFWCNPISGHATLYWYQQILGQGPKLLIQFQNNGVVDDSQLPKDRFSAERLKGVDSTLKIQPAKLEDSAVYLCASSLGPPGQGNYEQYFGPGTRLTVT.

The J gene is TRBJ1-1, the V gene TRBV29-1; D unresolved. The CDR3 is 14 amino acids. With 5 bases removed from V and 1 base from J, the gap between germline ends came to 14 bases. Looked up from germline, CDR1 is SQVTM and CDR2 is ANQGSEA. CDR3 protein: CSVLRVVGNTEAFF. In DNA, the CDR3 is TGCAGCGTTCTCCGGGTAGTAGGGAACACTGAAGCTTTCTTT.

This clonotype was seen only a few times. The chain combines TRBV11-2 with TRBJ2-1; D gene ambiguous. Germline CDR1 is SGHAT and CDR2 is FQNNGV. Trimming took off 1 base at V and 7 bases at J, with 5 bases between the two ends. The CDR3 consists of 12 residues. The CDR3 nucleotides read TGTGCCAGCAGCTTAGTCATAAATGAGCAGTTCTTC. Its protein is CASSLVINEQFF.

This clonotype was seen a few times. This chain uses TRBV7-6 with TRBJ2-5; D uncertain. The length of the CDR3 is 14 residues. The germline V gene has CDR1 SGHVS and CDR2 FNYEAQ. The V and J ends lost 3 bases and 7 bases respectively, with 15 bases between them. CDR3 nucleotide sequence: TGTGCCAGCAGCTTCCTCCCGGGTCAAAGGACCCAGTACTTC. Protein: CASSFLPGQRTQYF. The full variable domain, in which reference TRBV7-6 and TRBJ2-5 provide the parts outside the CDR3, is GAGVSQSPRYKVTKRGQDVALRCDPISGHVSLYWYRQALGQGPEFLTYFNYEAQQDKSGLPNDRFSAERPEGSISTLTIQRTEQRDSAMYRCASSFLPGQRTQYFGPGTRLLVL.

The V gene is TRBV5-1, the J gene TRBJ2-1, with 7 bases fitting TRBD1. Germline loops: CDR1 SGHRS, CDR2 YFSETQ. With 0 bases clipped from V and 3 bases from J, the junction kept 6 bases outside the gene matches. This CDR3 has 16 residues. DNA of the CDR3: TGCGCCAGCAGCTTGGATACCGGGACAGTCTACAATGAGCAGTTCTTC. Translating gives CASSLDTGTVYNEQFF.

This clonotype was found a few times. This chain joins TRBV11-2 and TRBJ2-5, with 8 positions matching TRBD1. Trimming took 4 bases from V and 4 from J; bases not matched to a gene: 11. The germline V gene encodes CDR1 SGHAT and CDR2 FQNNGV. This CDR3 is built from 16 residues. Here the CDR3 DNA reads TGTGCCAGCAGCTCCCTCCACAGGGGGATACTAGAGACCCAGTACTTC. Translating gives CASSSLHRGILETQYF. Based on the CDR3 plus reference TRBV11-2 and TRBJ2-5, the full variable domain is EAGVAQSPRYKIIEKRQSVAFWCNPISGHATLYWYQQILGQGPKLLIQFQNNGVVDDSQLPKDRFSAERLKGVDSTLKIQPAKLEDSAVYLCASSSLHRGILETQYFGPGTRLLVL.

The chain employs TRBV2 and TRBJ1-4; TRBD1 might be the D (6 bases). The germline V and J ends were trimmed by 2 bases and 4 bases, with 8 bases remaining between them. This CDR3 is 14 amino acids long. Germline assignment: CDR1 SNHLY and CDR2 FYNNEI. Written as DNA, the CDR3 is TGTGCCAGCAGTGAAAACAGGGATAATGAAAAACTGTTTTTT. As protein: CASSENRDNEKLFF.

This clonotype showed up just a few times. The chain couples TRBV10-3 to TRBJ2-3; weak D call: TRBD2 (5 bases). The germline gives CDR1 ENHRY, CDR2 SYGVKD. The CDR3 length is 13 residues. V was pared by 8 bases and J by 3 bases, with 12 bases between. CDR3 region: CAISSGETDTQYF. The DNA of the CDR3 is TGTGCCATCTCCTCCGGGGAAACAGATACGCAGTATTTT.

A few counts support this clonotype. The chain has TRBV27 and TRBJ2-2; D unclear. Deletions cut 2 bases from V and 3 bases from J, with 7 bases between. Looked up from germline, CDR1 is MNHEY and CDR2 is SMNVEV (reference sequence). The CDR3 runs to 14 residues. Here the CDR3 reads CASSLAWDTGELFF. The CDR3 coding sequence is TGTGCCAGCAGTTTAGCCTGGGACACCGGGGAGCTGTTTTTT.

This clonotype was observed a handful of times. The CDR3 protein is CASSEQGLGTEAFF. DNA of the CDR3: TGTGCCAGCAGTGAACAGGGGTTGGGCACTGAAGCTTTCTTT. The chain carries TRBV28 and TRBJ1-1, with 7 nucleotides matching TRBD1. The CDR3 runs to 14 residues. Germline CDR1 and CDR2: MDHEN and SYDVKM. Trimming at V came to 5 bases and at J to 4 bases, leaving 7 bases not matched to a gene.

This clonotype occurred many times. The CDR3 DNA follows: TGTGCCAGCAGCCAAGAGCGGGACAGGACCTACGAGCAGTACTTC. This encodes CASSQERDRTYEQYF. The gene calls are TRBV4-2 and TRBJ2-7, with 8 bases aligning to TRBD1. The CDR3 contains 15 residues. The V gene end was trimmed by 0 bases and the J gene end by 2 bases; junction bases not matched to a gene: 3. Germline V gene sequence: CDR1 LGHNA, CDR2 YNFKEQ.

In this sample, this clonotype turned up many times. V gene TRBV12-3 or TRBV12-4 combines with J gene TRBJ1-1; no definite D call. The V and J ends lost 3 bases and 0 bases respectively, with 8 bases between them. The CDR3 runs 14 residues. The CDR3 DNA is TGTGCCAGCAGTTTTGGCGGCCTGAACACTGAAGCTTTCTTT. It codes for CASSFGGLNTEAFF.

The rearrangement joins TRBV7-6 to TRBJ1-1; D possibly corresponds to TRBD1 (6 bases). The CDR3 length is 14 residues. V dropped 3 bases and J dropped 4 bases, with 12 bases sitting between them. Germline V lookup: CDR1 SGHVS, CDR2 FNYEAQ. For the CDR3, the DNA is TGTGCCAGCAGCTTCGCCGGGGGGGCCACTGAAGCTTTCTTT. This encodes CASSFAGGATEAFF.

There are a few counts of this clonotype. This chain joins TRBV11-2 and TRBJ1-2; D gene ambiguous. CDR3 size: 16 residues. The V gene's germline CDR1 is SGHAT and CDR2 FQNNGV. Trimming shortened V by 4 bases and J by 4 bases, and 19 bases separated the two germline ends. CDR3 DNA sequence: TGTGCCAGCAGCTCCCGGAGGTGGAGGGAGGTCTATGGCTACACCTTC. It encodes CASSSRRWREVYGYTF.